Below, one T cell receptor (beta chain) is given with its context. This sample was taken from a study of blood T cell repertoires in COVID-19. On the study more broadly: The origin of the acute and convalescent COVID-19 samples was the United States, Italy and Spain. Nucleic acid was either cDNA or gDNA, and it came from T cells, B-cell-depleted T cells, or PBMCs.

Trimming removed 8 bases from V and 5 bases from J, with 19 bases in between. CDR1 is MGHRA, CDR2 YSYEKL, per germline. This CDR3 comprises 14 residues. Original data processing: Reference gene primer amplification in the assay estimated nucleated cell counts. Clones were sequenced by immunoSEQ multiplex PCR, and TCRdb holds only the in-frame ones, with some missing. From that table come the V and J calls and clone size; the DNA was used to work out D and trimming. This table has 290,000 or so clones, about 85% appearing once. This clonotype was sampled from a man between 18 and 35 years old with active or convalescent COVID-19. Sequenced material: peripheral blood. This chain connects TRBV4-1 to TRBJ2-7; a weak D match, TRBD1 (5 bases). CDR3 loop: CASGSMLDSHEQYF. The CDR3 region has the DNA TGCGCCAGCGGATCTATGCTAGACAGCCACGAGCAGTACTTC.